A single sample gave rise to the 27 T cell receptor beta chains below, sequenced in a study of CD8 T cells in Susac syndrome. Random hexamers served to reverse transcribe about 0.5 to 1 ug RNA. Each CDR3 protein gets one entry after TCRdb re-called the immunoSEQ multiplex PCR reads with MiXCR. Of around 190,000 distinct CDR3 sequences in the sample, around 96% are singletons; the top ten hold 0.1%. Sequences were obtained from CD4+ T cells from PBMCs. These receptors were taken from a human donor in good health.

V and J are TRBV30 and TRBJ2-3; 8 nucleotides match TRBD2. Trimming at V came to 5 bases and at J to 6 bases, leaving 7 bases not matched to a gene. The CDR3 runs 13 residues. Germline CDR1 reads GTSNPN; CDR2 reads SVGIG (reference sequence). CDR3 sequence reads: CAWGREGRDTQYF. The DNA for the CDR3 is TGTGCCTGGGGACGGGAGGGCCGTGATACGCAGTATTTT.

V is TRBV30 and J is TRBJ2-5; D not certain. The CDR3 is made up of 10 amino acids. V shed 5 bases and J shed 1 base, with 2 bases lying between them. Germline assignment: CDR1 GTSNPN and CDR2 SVGIG (reference sequence). The CDR3 region is CAWGQETQYF. DNA for the CDR3: TGTGCCTGGGGCCAAGAGACCCAGTACTTC.

The V call is TRBV24-1, the J call TRBJ2-7; D assignment may be TRBD1 or TRBD2 (6 bases each). Germline CDR1 reads KGHDR; CDR2 reads SFDVKD. V was clipped by 5 bases and J by 3 bases, with 13 bases between them. This CDR3 has 14 residues. CDR3 residues: CATSAGGRYYEQYF. The DNA of the CDR3 is TGTGCCACCAGTGCCGGGGGCCGGTACTACGAGCAGTACTTC.

CDR3 sequence (DNA): TGTGCCAGCAGTAAGGACAGCTCCTACGAGCAGTACTTC. It yields the protein CASSKDSSYEQYF. J is TRBJ2-7 and V is TRBV6-5; weak D call: TRBD1 (6 bases). V gave up 5 bases and J gave up 0 bases, with 8 bases separating them. Germline V lookup: CDR1 MNHEY, CDR2 SVGAGI. The length of the CDR3 is 13 residues.

This clonotype was found a few times. The chain uses TRBV27 and TRBJ2-7; 9 positions agree with TRBD1. In germline, CDR1 is MNHEY, CDR2 SMNVEV (reference sequence). CDR3 size: 14 residues. Trimming at V came to 4 bases and at J to 6 bases, leaving 7 bases not matched to a gene. In DNA, the CDR3 is TGTGCCAGCAGTTCGGGGACAGGGTTCGTCGAGCAGTACTTC. Amino acid sequence: CASSSGTGFVEQYF.

This sequence joins TRBV5-4 and TRBJ2-7, with 9 bases lining up with TRBD2. This CDR3 has 15 amino acids. J was trimmed by 3 bases and V by 4 bases; bases with no gene match: 8. CDR1 is SGHNT and CDR2 is YYREEE in the germline V gene (reference sequence). The CDR3 is CASSTRVAGDYEQYF. The CDR3 DNA reads TGTGCCAGCAGCACTAGGGTAGCGGGGGACTACGAGCAGTACTTC.

The chain combines TRBV30 with TRBJ2-3; unclear D gene. The germline V and J ends were trimmed by 0 bases and 6 bases, with 10 bases remaining between them. CDR1 is GTSNPN and CDR2 is SVGIG in the germline V gene (reference sequence). This CDR3 has 13 amino acids. The CDR3 sequence is CAWSVNQWDTQYF. The DNA for the CDR3 is TGTGCCTGGAGTGTCAACCAGTGGGATACGCAGTATTTT.

The rearrangement links TRBV15 to TRBJ2-5; D possibly matches TRBD1 or TRBD2 (5 bases each). Germline V gives CDR1 LNHNV, CDR2 YYDKDF (reference sequence). CDR3 length: 17 amino acids. V was trimmed by 1 base and J by 2 bases, leaving 17 bases between them. Here the CDR3 DNA reads TGTGCCACCAGCAGAGGAGGGGAAGCACAGGCTCAAGAGACCCAGTACTTC. This codes for CATSRGGEAQAQETQYF.

The chain joins TRBV9 to TRBJ2-1; TRBD2 agrees at 13 bases. Germline V gene sequence: CDR1 SGDLS, CDR2 YYNGEE. The V and J ends lost 4 bases and 2 bases, in that order; junction bases with no gene match: 3. The CDR3 covers 16 residues. The CDR3 spells CASSRTSGRPYNEQFF. CDR3 coding DNA: TGTGCCAGCAGCCGGACTAGCGGGAGACCCTACAATGAGCAGTTCTTC.

The table lists this clonotype with a count of one. The chain is built from TRBV20-1 and TRBJ2-1; D is possibly TRBD2 (6 bases). CDR3 size: 16 residues. Germline V lookup: CDR1 DFQATT, CDR2 SNEGSKA (reference sequence). The V and J ends lost 4 bases and 4 bases respectively, with 20 bases between them. CDR3 protein: CSATPRQGRIYNEQFF. The CDR3 region has the DNA TGCAGTGCTACCCCCCGACAAGGGAGGATATACAATGAGCAGTTCTTC.

This sequence joins TRBV5-1 and TRBJ2-5, with D perhaps TRBD1 (5 bases). The CDR3 is 14 residues long. Germline CDR1 reads SGHRS; CDR2 reads YFSETQ. V dropped 4 bases and J dropped 2 bases, with 12 bases sitting between them. The CDR3 loop is CASSGPDRQETQYF. CDR3 DNA sequence: TGCGCCAGCAGCGGGCCTGACAGACAAGAGACCCAGTACTTC.

Regarding this clonotype: The junction shows a germline mismatch at one end, possibly a read error. The V gene is TRBV18, the J gene TRBJ1-1; perhaps TRBD1 as D (5 bases). The CDR3 contains 13 residues. From germline, CDR1 is KGHSH and CDR2 LQKENI. The CDR3 coding sequence is TGTGCCAGCTCCCCACCGGGGCTGGCTGAAGCTTTCTTT. Its translation is CASSPPGLAEAFF.

Concerning this clonotype: Mismatch with germline at one junction end may stem from a read error. The CDR3 loop is CASSLAGLSADTQYF. In DNA form, the CDR3 reads TGTGCCAGCAGCCTAGCGGGATTAAGCGCAGATACGCAGTATTTT. The chain links TRBV7-9 to TRBJ2-3, with 9 positions matching TRBD2. The CDR3 consists of 15 residues. Germline values: CDR1 SEHNR, CDR2 FQNEAQ (reference sequence).

V usage is TRBV20-1 and J usage is TRBJ1-5; 7 nucleotides align to TRBD1. In germline, CDR1 is DFQATT, CDR2 SNEGSKA (reference sequence). With 5 bases clipped from V and 4 bases from J, the junction kept 11 bases outside the gene matches. The CDR3 spans 15 residues. The CDR3 DNA follows: TGCAGTGCTTTATCTCCGGGACAGCTGAATCAGCCCCAGCATTTT. It yields the protein CSALSPGQLNQPQHF.

V is TRBV29-1 and J is TRBJ2-5, with a possible D match to TRBD1 (6 bases). The CDR3 has 11 residues. The germline V gene encodes CDR1 SQVTM and CDR2 ANQGSEA. The ends were cut back, 6 bases at V and 2 bases at J, with 7 bases in the middle. The CDR3 region has the DNA TGCAGCGTGGACAGACAAGAGACCCAGTACTTC. Encoded protein: CSVDRQETQYF. The entire variable domain, with the rest obtained from reference TRBV29-1 and TRBJ2-5, is as follows: SAVISQKPSRDICQRGTSLTIQCQVDSQVTMMFWYRQQPGQSLTLIATANQGSEATYESGFVIDKFPISRPNLTFSTLTVSNMSPEDSSIYLCSVDRQETQYFGPGTRLLVL.

The CDR3 loop reads CASMAGETDTQYF. CDR3 coding DNA: TGTGCCAGCATGGCGGGAGAGACAGATACGCAGTATTTT. This chain uses TRBV2 with TRBJ2-3, with 7 bases identical to TRBD2. The J segment lost 3 bases and the V segment lost 7 bases, leaving 4 bases of the junction unmatched. Germline CDR1 and CDR2: SNHLY and FYNNEI. The CDR3 is made up of 13 amino acids.

The V and J genes are TRBV12-3 or TRBV12-4 and TRBJ2-7; possible D gene TRBD2, 5 bases. Deletions cut 3 bases from V and 4 bases from J, with 7 bases between. CDR3 length: 12 residues. The DNA for the CDR3 is TGTGCCAGCAGTTTGACGGGGTACGAGCAGTACTTC. Translation: CASSLTGYEQYF.

The chain is built from TRBV18 and TRBJ2-7; D unclear. This CDR3 spans 13 amino acids. Germline CDR1 KGHSH, CDR2 LQKENI. Between the trimmed V and J ends, which lost 6 bases and 3 bases, there was a span of 12 bases. CDR3 sequence: CASSSGPDYEQYF. In nucleotides, the CDR3 is TGTGCCAGCTCTTCCGGACCCGACTACGAGCAGTACTTC.

The V gene is TRBV27, the J gene TRBJ2-7; TRBD2 might be the D (5 bases). The CDR3 totals 14 residues. Looked up from germline, CDR1 is MNHEY and CDR2 is SMNVEV (reference sequence). V shed 2 bases and J shed 3 bases, with 11 bases lying between them. The CDR3 bases are TGTGCCAGCAGTTTAAGTATCGGGAACTACGAGCAGTACTTC. It translates to CASSLSIGNYEQYF.

V and J are TRBV27 and TRBJ2-5, with D hard to call. This CDR3 is built from 13 residues. Per germline, CDR1 MNHEY and CDR2 SMNVEV (reference sequence). V was shortened by 5 bases and J by 2 bases, with 9 bases between the two germline ends. CDR3 nucleotides: TGTGCCAGCAGTATCCAACGTCAAGAGACCCAGTACTTC. Its protein is CASSIQRQETQYF.

V gene TRBV9 combines with J gene TRBJ2-5; D remains ambiguous. The length of the CDR3 is 14 residues. The germline V and J ends were trimmed by 0 bases and 5 bases, with 11 bases remaining between them. Germline V gives CDR1 SGDLS, CDR2 YYNGEE. The CDR3 reads CASSVDRPRETQYF. CDR3 DNA: TGTGCCAGCAGCGTAGACAGACCCCGGGAGACCCAGTACTTC.

The sample holds a few counts of this clonotype. The rearrangement joins TRBV12-3 or TRBV12-4 to TRBJ2-5; TRBD2 matches 13 bases. This CDR3 has 14 residues. After removal of 5 bases from V and 5 bases from J, the junction contained 2 bases not matched to a gene. In DNA, the CDR3 is TGTGCCAGCAGTCGACTAGCGGGAGGCGAGACCCAGTACTTC. This gives the protein CASSRLAGGETQYF.

This chain connects TRBV4-2 to TRBJ2-3; 7 bases map to TRBD2. Germline-derived CDR1 and CDR2 are LGHNA and YNFKEQ. The CDR3 spans 16 residues. J lost 5 bases, V lost 0 bases, and 8 bases had no gene match. This CDR3 is CASSQDGGAGVDTQYF. CDR3 DNA sequence: TGTGCCAGCAGCCAAGATGGAGGGGCGGGAGTAGATACGCAGTATTTT.

This clonotype was counted once. J is TRBJ1-1 and V is TRBV3-1; no reliable D call. Germline-derived CDR1 and CDR2 are LGHDT and YNNKEL (reference sequence). Trimming cost V 4 bases and J 4 bases, with 7 bases left between them. This CDR3 has 12 residues. The chain's CDR3 is CASSRMTTEAFF. The CDR3 bases are TGTGCCAGCAGCCGGATGACCACTGAAGCTTTCTTT.

This clonotype was seen only a few times. V usage is TRBV3-1 and J usage is TRBJ2-5; D gene uncertain. This CDR3 has 11 amino acids. The germline V and J ends were trimmed by 3 bases and 5 bases, with 4 bases remaining between them. CDR1 and CDR2 from the germline V gene are LGHDT and YNNKEL (reference sequence). The CDR3 loop is CASSQGETQYF. CDR3 bases: TGTGCCAGCAGCCAGGGGGAGACCCAGTACTTC.

The chain joins TRBV27 to TRBJ2-7; 7 bases agree with TRBD1. The CDR3 totals 14 residues. CDR1 MNHEY and CDR2 SMNVEV come from the germline V gene (reference sequence). J gave up 6 bases and V 5 bases, and 10 bases lay outside the gene matches. CDR3 nucleotide sequence: TGTGCCAGCAGTGGCGACAGGGATCTGGGCGAGCAGTACTTC. Translated, it gives CASSGDRDLGEQYF.

The chain has TRBV30 and TRBJ2-1, with D possibly being TRBD1 (5 bases). CDR1 and CDR2 from the germline V gene are GTSNPN and SVGIG (reference sequence). This CDR3 is built from 12 residues. V shed 1 base and J shed 9 bases, with 10 bases lying between them. The CDR3 is CAWSGGEAEQFF. The DNA of the CDR3 is TGTGCCTGGAGTGGGGGCGAAGCTGAGCAGTTCTTC.